The next 8 T cell receptor beta chains were all read from a single sample in a study of post-analysis software for immune sequencing data. Study-level findings and limits: About 5 TRBV segments (TRBV5-6, TRBV5-1 and TRBV20-1 among them) occurred more frequently in patients than in controls.

Their cognate antigens are unknown. TCR beta libraries were prepared from cDNA with unique molecular identifiers. Each CDR3 protein is one row after TCRdb ran MiXCR on the PCR reads. The table records approximately 350,000 distinct CDR3 sequences, about a third of them present only once. The sequencing input was blood. The receptors stem from a girl aged 10 to 17 with multiple sclerosis.

V and J are TRBV5-6 and TRBJ2-3; D possibly corresponds to TRBD2 (7 bases). The V end lost 4 bases, the J end lost 6 bases, and 21 bases lay between the germline ends. Per germline, CDR1 SGHDT and CDR2 YYEEEE. There are 16 residues in the CDR3. The CDR3 DNA reads TGTGCCAGCAGCAGACCATACAGGGAGGGGGGGGATACGCAGTATTTT. It translates to CASSRPYREGGDTQYF.

In its sample, this clonotype was seen a few times. J is TRBJ2-1 and V is TRBV29-1; D uncertain. The length of the CDR3 is 11 residues. Germline V gene lookup returns CDR1 SQVTM and CDR2 ANQGSEA. The germline V and J ends were trimmed by 2 bases and 13 bases, with 12 bases remaining between them. The CDR3 sequence: CSVEFTETQFF. The DNA for the CDR3 is TGCAGCGTTGAATTTACGGAGACCCAGTTCTTC.

The table lists this clonotype with a few counts. CDR3 DNA: TGTGCCAGCAGCCCCCCCCTAGACTCCACCTTAGATACGCAGTATTTT. Its protein product is CASSPPLDSTLDTQYF. This sequence joins TRBV9 and TRBJ2-3; no clear D. The CDR3 covers 16 residues. Per the germline V gene, CDR1 is SGDLS and CDR2 is YYNGEE. V was pared by 4 bases and J by 5 bases, with 20 bases between.

The CDR3 region has the DNA TGTGCCAGCAGTCCGGTAGCACCCCGCTATGGCTACACCTTC. It codes for CASSPVAPRYGYTF. The chain has TRBV6-5 and TRBJ1-2; unclear D gene. The germline V and J ends were trimmed by 5 bases and 4 bases, with 14 bases remaining between them. Germline-derived CDR1 and CDR2 are MNHEY and SVGAGI. CDR3 length: 14 residues.

The rearrangement links TRBV12-3 or TRBV12-4 to TRBJ1-2; TRBD1 matches at 9 bases. V shed 6 bases and J 7 bases; nucleotides not matched to a gene: 9. This CDR3 has 14 residues. CDR3 residues: CASSLGQGRGGYTF. The CDR3 DNA is TGTGCCAGCAGCCTGGGACAGGGAAGGGGTGGCTACACCTTC.

The chain links TRBV7-8 to TRBJ2-5; D possibly matches TRBD1 or TRBD2 (6 bases each). In germline, CDR1 is SGHVS, CDR2 FQNEAQ. This CDR3 spans 15 amino acids. The V end was cut by 6 bases, the J end by 1 base, with 15 bases between. Here the CDR3 reads CASRPNGGPQETQYF. In DNA form, the CDR3 reads TGTGCCAGCAGGCCCAACGGGGGCCCCCAAGAGACCCAGTACTTC.

The chain combines TRBV20-1 with TRBJ2-7; tentatively, D is TRBD2 (6 bases). CDR3 length: 14 amino acids. From germline, CDR1 is DFQATT and CDR2 SNEGSKA (reference sequence). Trimming took 5 bases from V and 1 from J, leaving 15 bases between them. CDR3: CSAAGRAASYEQYF. The CDR3 DNA reads TGCAGTGCTGCGGGACGGGCAGCGTCCTACGAGCAGTACTTC.

This chain links TRBV7-9 with TRBJ1-1; 9 bases align to TRBD1. V shed 1 base, J shed 0 bases, and the junction held 9 bases outside the gene matches. The CDR3 extends over 18 amino acids. Germline values: CDR1 SEHNR, CDR2 FQNEAQ (reference sequence). The chain's CDR3 is CASSLGEGTGMMNTEAFF. DNA of the CDR3: TGTGCCAGCAGCTTAGGTGAGGGGACAGGGATGATGAACACTGAAGCTTTCTTT.